These T cell receptor beta chains were read from a single sample in a study of blood T cell repertoires in COVID-19. The data were produced by immunoSEQ multiplex PCR, yet TCRdb's version contains in-frame clones alone and is incomplete. The profile shows over 120,000 clones, more than 75% of them singletons. The sequencing input was peripheral blood. The receptors were sampled from a human donor with acute or convalescent COVID-19. The donor label of this sample is uncertain. Each CDR3 is given with its conserved first and last residue. The order of the fields is clone size, J gene, D gene, V gene, CDR3 DNA, CDR3 protein. D genes are given only for firm matches. Part of the rows lack a size; the others show once, few, many or a class for expanded clones.

>NA|TRBJ2-2|TRBD1|TRBV18
TGTGCCAGCTCACCAACCGGACAGGGGAACACCGGGGAGCTGTTTTTT
CASSPTGQGNTGELFF
>NA|TRBJ2-7|NA|TRBV9
TGTGCCAGCAGCGCACATGGACAGTCGAGCTCCTACGAGCAGTACTTC
CASSAHGQSSSYEQYF
>NA|TRBJ2-3|NA|TRBV5-4
TGTGCCAGCAGCTACCGGGAGAGCACAGATACGCAGTATTTT
CASSYRESTDTQYF
>NA|TRBJ2-1|NA|TRBV24-1
TGTGCCACCAGTGATTACGCGGCAGGGCCCATGGTGGGGAATGAGCAGTTCTTC
CATSDYAAGPMVGNEQFF
>NA|TRBJ1-2|TRBD1|TRBV5-5
TGTGCCAGCAGCTTGGCCGGGATGGGACAGGTCTATGGCTACACCTTC
CASSLAGMGQVYGYTF
>NA|TRBJ2-1|TRBD2|TRBV7-9
TGTGCCAGCAGCTTAAATGGCCGTCAGCGGGGGTTCTCCTACAATGAGCAGTTCTTC
CASSLNGRQRGFSYNEQFF
>NA|TRBJ1-2|NA|TRBV24-1
TGTGCCACCAGTGACGAAGGACAGCGCTATGGCTACACCTTC
CATSDEGQRYGYTF
>NA|TRBJ2-5|TRBD2|TRBV23-1
TGCGCCAGCAGTCAATGGCGGGAGTCCGCATACGAGACCCAGTACTTC
CASSQWRESAYETQYF
>NA|TRBJ2-2|NA|TRBV6-5
TGTGCCAGCACATCAGGGGAGTACACCGGGGAGCTGTTTTTT
CASTSGEYTGELFF
>NA|TRBJ1-2|NA|TRBV20-1
TGCAGTGCTAGACTGGGCACCCTACCCTTC
CSARLGTLPF
>NA|TRBJ1-1|NA|TRBV2
TGTGCCAGCAGTGATTTGTCCTACACTGAAGCTTTCTTT
CASSDLSYTEAFF
>NA|TRBJ1-3|TRBD1|TRBV4-2
TGTGCCAGCAGCCAAAATACGGACAGGACCTCTGGAAACACCATATATTTT
CASSQNTDRTSGNTIYF
>NA|TRBJ2-2|NA|TRBV29-1
TGCAGCGTTTACAGGAACACCGGGGAGCTGTTTTTT
CSVYRNTGELFF
>NA|TRBJ1-1|NA|TRBV5-1
TGCGCCAGCAGCTTCGCCGGGTTGGCTGAAGCTTTCTTT
CASSFAGLAEAFF
>NA|TRBJ1-1|NA|TRBV12-3/TRBV12-4
TGTGCCAGCAGTTTTGAGGAGGACACTGAAGCTTTCTTT
CASSFEEDTEAFF
>NA|TRBJ1-1|NA|TRBV12-3/TRBV12-4
TGTGCCAGCAGTTTCGCAGGGAACACTGAAGCTTTCTTT
CASSFAGNTEAFF
>NA|TRBJ2-7|NA|TRBV24-1
TGTGCCACCAGTCCGGGAAACTACGAGCAGTACTTC
CATSPGNYEQYF
>NA|TRBJ2-3|TRBD2|TRBV10-3
TGTGCCATCAGTTCAAGGACTAGCGGGGATGGGGTAGATACGCAGTATTTT
CAISSRTSGDGVDTQYF
>NA|TRBJ1-5|NA|TRBV30
TGTGCCTGGAGTGCCAAAGCAGGGGGCAATCAGCCCCAGCATTTT
CAWSAKAGGNQPQHF
>NA|TRBJ2-7|TRBD2|TRBV5-5
TGTGCCAGCAGCTTGTCTAGCGGGGGGAGGGAGCAGTACTTC
CASSLSSGGREQYF
>few|TRBJ2-3|TRBD1|TRBV7-2
TGTGCCAGCAGCGCACGACAGGGCTCTAGCACAGATACGCAGTATTTT
CASSARQGSSTDTQYF
>NA|TRBJ1-5|NA|TRBV6-6
TGTGCCAGCAGTCCACAGGGTAGTAGCAATCAGCCCCAGCATTTT
CASSPQGSSNQPQHF
>NA|TRBJ2-7|NA|TRBV3-1/TRBV3-2
TGTGCCAGCAGCCCCTCCACGGGAGTATACGAGCAGTACTTC
CASSPSTGVYEQYF
>once|TRBJ1-2|TRBD1|TRBV15
TGTGCCACCAGCAGAGTAACAACAGGGGGCGCTGGCTACACCTTC
CATSRVTTGGAGYTF
>NA|TRBJ1-2|TRBD1|TRBV11-3
TGTGCCAGCAGCCTACAGGGGGGTCATGGCTACACCTTC
CASSLQGGHGYTF
>NA|TRBJ2-3|NA|TRBV27
TGTGCCAGCGCGTCGACAGATACGCAGTATTTT
CASASTDTQYF
>NA|TRBJ1-6|NA|TRBV6-5
TGTGCCAGCAGTTACTCCCGGGTCCTGGATAATTCACCCCTCCACTTT
CASSYSRVLDNSPLHF
>NA|TRBJ1-2|TRBD1|TRBV9
TGTGCCAGCAAGTGGGGGGACAGCCACTACTATGGCTACACCTTC
CASKWGDSHYYGYTF
>once|TRBJ1-1|TRBD1|TRBV29-1
TGCAGCGGCGTACAGGGGGTCGCTTTCTTT
CSGVQGVAFF
>many|TRBJ1-5|NA|TRBV27
TGTGCCAGCTCGAGTTATAGCAATCAGCCCCAGCATTTT
CASSSYSNQPQHF
>NA|TRBJ2-1|NA|TRBV27
TGTGCCAGCAGCCCTGGACTGGGAACGTACAATGAGCAGTTCTTC
CASSPGLGTYNEQFF
>NA|TRBJ2-5|TRBD1|TRBV4-1
TGCGCCAGCAGCTTCCGGACAGGGGGCTTAGAGACCCAGTACTTC
CASSFRTGGLETQYF
>NA|TRBJ2-2|TRBD2|TRBV19
TGTGCCAGTAGCCTGGGACTAGCGTCCGGGGAGCTGTTTTTT
CASSLGLASGELFF
>NA|TRBJ2-5|NA|TRBV28
TGTGCCAGCAGTACTGGACACCACAAAGAGACCCAGTACTTC
CASSTGHHKETQYF
>NA|TRBJ1-1|NA|TRBV2
TGTGCCAGCAGTCCCGGGGTTAACACTGAAGCTTTCTTT
CASSPGVNTEAFF
>NA|TRBJ2-5|TRBD2|TRBV11-2
TGTGCCAGCAGCTTAGGGACTAGCGGCCAAGAGACCCAGTACTTC
CASSLGTSGQETQYF
>NA|TRBJ1-2|TRBD1|TRBV20-1
TGCAGTGCTAGTTCCCCAGGGACAGGGGCACAGGAGTCGTATGGCTACACCTTC
CSASSPGTGAQESYGYTF
>NA|TRBJ2-6|TRBD1|TRBV7-3
TGTGCCAGCAGCCCCGGACAGGGGGCGCCTGGGGCCAACGTCCTGACTTTC
CASSPGQGAPGANVLTF
>NA|TRBJ2-7|NA|TRBV27
TGTGCCAGCAGTTTACGTGGGACATCCTACGAGCAGTACTTC
CASSLRGTSYEQYF
>NA|TRBJ2-3|TRBD2|TRBV3-1/TRBV3-2
TGTGCCAGCAGCCAAGGCTCAGCGGGAGGTACAGATACGCAGTATTTT
CASSQGSAGGTDTQYF
>NA|TRBJ2-1|NA|TRBV5-1
TGCGCCAGCAGCTTGGCGGCGGTTACCTACAATGAGCAGTTCTTC
CASSLAAVTYNEQFF
>NA|TRBJ2-3|TRBD2|TRBV5-1
TGCGCCAGCAGCTTCGGCGGGGGGGCCCTCACAGATACGCAGTATTTT
CASSFGGGALTDTQYF
>NA|TRBJ2-5|TRBD1|TRBV19
TGTGCCAGTAGTAGGGACAGGGGCCAGGAGACCCAGTACTTC
CASSRDRGQETQYF
>NA|TRBJ2-5|TRBD1|TRBV7-2
TGTGCCAGCAGCTCGACAGGGGTGGAGGAGACCCAGTACTTC
CASSSTGVEETQYF
>NA|TRBJ1-2|NA|TRBV4-2
TGTGCCAGCACCACAGCTACTAACTATGGCTACACCTTC
CASTTATNYGYTF
>NA|TRBJ2-3|NA|TRBV5-4
TGTGCCAGCAGCTTGCAGGGGAGAGAAGATACGCAGTATTTT
CASSLQGREDTQYF
>NA|TRBJ2-2|TRBD1|TRBV15
TGTGCCACCAGCCCAAACCCGGGACAGGTGAACACCGGGGAGCTGTTTTTT
CATSPNPGQVNTGELFF
>once|TRBJ1-2|TRBD1|TRBV13
TGTGCCATCAAGGGGGCGAATTCGTGGGGCTACACCTTC
CAIKGANSWGYTF
>NA|TRBJ2-2|TRBD1|TRBV7-3
TGTGCCAGCAGTTCAGGGACAGGGTTTTCCGGGGAGCTGTTTTTT
CASSSGTGFSGELFF
>NA|TRBJ2-4|TRBD1|TRBV7-6
TGTGCCAGCAGCTTAGAGGGGGGACAGGGCAAACTAGCCAAAAACATTCAGTACTTC
CASSLEGGQGKLAKNIQYF
>few|TRBJ1-1|NA|TRBV29-1
TGCAGCGTTTTATATTTCGGCACTGAAGCTTTCTTT
CSVLYFGTEAFF
>NA|TRBJ1-3|NA|TRBV30
TGTGCCTGGAGTGTGCTCTCAGGGGCTGGAAACACCATATATTTT
CAWSVLSGAGNTIYF
>NA|TRBJ1-2|TRBD1|TRBV27
TGTGCCAGCAGGCCAGGGGGCGCGAGGGGAGGCTACACCTTC
CASRPGGARGGYTF
>NA|TRBJ2-3|NA|TRBV30
TGTGCCTGGAGCTTGGAGGGAGGAACAGATACGCAGTATTTT
CAWSLEGGTDTQYF